This T cell receptor beta chain was obtained from a study of blood T cell repertoires in COVID-19 (dated by TCRdb to the early 2020s). The study in broad terms: Collaborator samples came from the United States, Italy and Spain and covered acute and convalescent phases of COVID-19. The material from the prospective study consisted of cDNA or gDNA derived from T cells, B-cell-depleted T cells, or PBMCs. Deeply sampled blood TCRbeta repertoires from subjects exposed to, actively infected with, or recovered from COVID-19 were included in the dataset. A freely available public database, intended as a resource for researchers studying the immune response to SARS-CoV-2, is where the repertoires were released. Samples came from the ongoing ImmuneRACE study (first 160 participants) plus 1,254 subjects from 6 global collaborators. The sample metadata nearly always contained a de-identified subject ID, COVID-19 status, age in years and sex. Where available, HLA class I and class II types were taken from metadata supplied by the sample provider and were not determined by assay-based typing. What the study reported, not specific to this receptor: The quantity of clinical and demographic metadata differed by source and by participant and was supplied without curation.

After removal of 4 bases from V and 4 bases from J, the junction retains 12 bases not matched to a gene. CDR1 and CDR2 were assigned from the germline V gene (reference sequence) as SGHNT and YYREEE. The CDR3, cysteine through phenylalanine, is 17 amino acids long. This entry keeps only the CDR3 DNA: 51 bases, framed from base 1. As to this clone: The antigen it recognizes is unknown. No qualities accompany the bases; no much larger clone lies one base away.

Each collaborating institution followed its own protocols to collect whole blood in K2EDTA tubes. Collaborator samples were shipped for TCRbeta analysis as frozen whole blood, isolated PBMCs, or DNA extracted from either sample type. TCRbeta CDR3 regions were amplified from genomic DNA by means of the immunoSEQ Assay, a bias-controlled multiplex PCR. The original pipeline was this. Nucleated cell counts per sample were estimated from amplification of reference gene primers within the assay. Sequence reads were collapsed and filtered to measure the absolute abundance of every unique TCRbeta CDR3 rearrangement. For each sample, productive Simpson clonality was calculated as the square root of Simpson's diversity index over productive rearrangements. TCRdb obtained this table from immuneACCESS and retained in-frame rearrangements with V and J assigned. These tables miss some clones; where compared with another copy, unresolved V genes account for less than half of the shortfall, and the remainder is unexplained. V, J and clone size reflect that table, while D and trimming were determined from the DNA. The sample table lists 200,000 to 250,000 clones, about 88% of them with a count of one. The ten most abundant clones make up 3% of the sample.

Recombination connected TRBV5-4 to TRBJ1-3, with TRBD1 identical over 9 junction bases. The sequence was collected from a man aged 60 to 69 with acute or convalescent COVID-19. The sample consisted of peripheral blood. The nucleotide sequence is given as TGTGCCAGCAGCCCCCCGGAAGGACAGGGGAGAGGAAACACCATATATTTT. The resulting protein is CASSPPEGQGRGNTIYF.